A single sample gave rise to the 16 T cell receptor beta chains below, sequenced in a study of blood T cell repertoires in COVID-19. Method: immunoSEQ multiplex PCR; TCRdb's copy keeps in-frame clones and lacks some. Among about 100,000 clones listed, just over 90% were seen once. What was sequenced was peripheral blood. The source of these receptors is a man between 60 and 75 years old with acute or convalescent COVID-19.

The V and J genes are TRBV6-5 and TRBJ2-2, with D maybe TRBD2 (6 bases). Trimming pared 11 bases from V and 4 bases from J, leaving 14 bases between. Germline CDR1 and CDR2: MNHEY and SVGAGI. The CDR3 extends over 13 amino acids. The CDR3 DNA follows: TGTGCCGGAGGGACGGGATCCACCGGGGAGCTGTTTTTT. Protein sequence: CAGGTGSTGELFF.

This chain links TRBV3-1 (or the pseudogene TRBV3-2) with TRBJ2-1; 9 nucleotides align to TRBD2. Germline V gene data show CDR1 as LGHDT and CDR2 as YNNKEL (reference sequence). The V and J ends lost 4 bases and 7 bases, in that order; junction bases with no gene match: 5. The CDR3 spans 14 residues. The DNA of the CDR3 is TGTGCCAGCAGCCTAGCGGGAGCGGGGAATGAGCAGTTCTTC. Its protein is CASSLAGAGNEQFF.

The rearrangement joins TRBV7-2 to TRBJ2-1; the D gene is possibly TRBD1 (5 bases). Germline CDR1 and CDR2: SGHTA and FQGNSA. The CDR3 runs to 13 residues. Trimming stripped 5 bases from V and 5 bases from J, with 10 bases between. The CDR3 loop reads CASSIDRDNEQFF. The CDR3 bases are TGTGCCAGCAGCATAGACAGAGACAATGAGCAGTTCTTC.

The chain combines TRBV2 with TRBJ2-5; maybe TRBD1 (5 bases). The CDR3 runs 13 residues. V gave up 4 bases and J gave up 1 base, with 7 bases separating them. CDR1 is SNHLY and CDR2 is FYNNEI in the germline V gene. CDR3 sequence reads: CASSGQTQETQYF. The CDR3 nucleotides are TGTGCCAGCAGTGGACAGACCCAAGAGACCCAGTACTTC. Variable domain in full (rest from reference TRBV2 and TRBJ2-5): EPEVTQTPSHQVTQMGQEVILRCVPISNHLYFYWYRQILGQKVEFLVSFYNNEISEKSEIFDDQFSVERPDGSNFTLKIRSTKLEDSAMYFCASSGQTQETQYFGPGTRLLVL.

V gene TRBV6-1 combines with J gene TRBJ2-3, with a weak D call TRBD2 (5 bases). Germline CDR1 and CDR2: MNHNS and SASEGT. V lost 0 bases, J lost 5 bases, and 18 bases lay in between. The CDR3 is 17 residues long. Here the CDR3 DNA reads TGTGCCAGCAGTGAAGCGACCTGGGCTAGGGCGGGAGATACGCAGTATTTT. This translates into CASSEATWARAGDTQYF.

The rearrangement uses TRBV24-1 and TRBJ2-2; D perhaps matches TRBD2 (6 bases). The ends were cut back, 9 bases at V and 4 bases at J, with 8 bases in the middle. The CDR3 has 12 amino acids. Germline assignment: CDR1 KGHDR and CDR2 SFDVKD. CDR3 nucleotide sequence: TGTGCCACCCTCGGGAGCACCGGGGAGCTGTTTTTT. Its translation is CATLGSTGELFF.

The chain couples TRBV9 to TRBJ2-1; perhaps TRBD2 as D (5 bases). The CDR3 consists of 16 residues. Trimming stripped 0 bases from V and 0 bases from J, with 10 bases between. Germline lookup yields CDR1 SGDLS and CDR2 YYNGEE. In DNA, the CDR3 is TGTGCCAGCAGCGTAGTGGGAGTGGGCTCCTACAATGAGCAGTTCTTC. This sequence encodes CASSVVGVGSYNEQFF. Looking up the rest from reference TRBV9 and TRBJ2-1 gives the full variable domain: DSGVTQTPKHLITATGQRVTLRCSPRSGDLSVYWYQQSLDQGLQFLIQYYNGEERAKGNILERFSAQQFPDLHSELNLSSLELGDSALYFCASSVVGVGSYNEQFFGPGTRLTVL.

The gene calls are TRBV10-2 and TRBJ2-5; tentatively, D is TRBD1 (6 bases). Trimming pared 0 bases from V and 5 bases from J, leaving 13 bases between. Germline lookup yields CDR1 WSHSY and CDR2 SAAADI. The CDR3 extends over 15 amino acids. The CDR3 DNA reads TGCGCCAGCAGTGAGTCGGGCAGGGGATGGGAGACCCAGTACTTC. Translating it yields CASSESGRGWETQYF.

The genes are TRBV6-5 and TRBJ1-5; perhaps TRBD1 as D (6 bases). CDR1 is MNHEY, CDR2 SVGAGI, per germline. The V end lost 5 bases, the J end lost 11 bases, and 16 bases lay between the germline ends. The CDR3 contains 13 residues. The CDR3 here is CASSQIQGRAQHF. The CDR3 DNA is TGTGCCAGCAGTCAAATACAGGGCCGAGCCCAGCATTTT.

This chain joins TRBV21-1 and TRBJ2-3; TRBD2 is taken as the D call from the table, unchecked against the DNA. TRBV21-1 is assigned pseudogene status. There are 15 residues in the CDR3. The CDR3, as DNA: TGTGCCAGCAGTATGGGAGGGCCAAGCACAGATACGCAGTATTTT. This sequence encodes CASSMGGPSTDTQYF.

The chain combines TRBV30 with TRBJ1-6; D is ambiguous. Germline CDR1 is GTSNPN and CDR2 is SVGIG (reference sequence). The CDR3 runs to 13 residues. V lost 1 base to trimming and J lost 9 bases, with 10 bases between them. The CDR3 reads CAWSGGQLSPLHF. The CDR3 nucleotides read TGTGCCTGGAGTGGAGGCCAGCTTTCACCCCTCCACTTT.

The chain uses TRBV19 and TRBJ2-3; D gene ambiguous. The ends were cut back, 7 bases at V and 4 bases at J, with 6 bases in the middle. Germline V gene data show CDR1 as LNHDA and CDR2 as SQIVND (reference sequence). The CDR3 sequence is 11 residues long. In nucleotides, the CDR3 is TGTGCCAGTACAACTGCAGATACGCAGTATTTT. Translating gives CASTTADTQYF.

The rearrangement links TRBV18 to TRBJ2-1, with 7 nucleotides matching TRBD1. V was pared by 8 bases and J by 6 bases, with 10 bases of the junction left unmatched. Germline values: CDR1 KGHSH, CDR2 LQKENI. There are 14 residues in the CDR3. The CDR3 sequence: CASLQGQVSNEQFF. DNA for the CDR3: TGTGCCAGCCTGCAAGGACAGGTTTCCAATGAGCAGTTCTTC.

This chain connects TRBV19 to TRBJ2-6, with 7 bases identical to TRBD1. This CDR3 contains 17 residues. J lost 0 bases, V lost 5 bases, and 7 bases had no gene match. Germline lookup yields CDR1 LNHDA and CDR2 SQIVND (reference sequence). CDR3 bases: TGTGCCAGTAGTCCGCGTCGGGACAGCTCTGGGGCCAACGTCCTGACTTTC. This encodes CASSPRRDSSGANVLTF.

The chain couples TRBV7-9 to TRBJ1-1; tentative D call: TRBD1 (6 bases). V was shortened by 5 bases and J by 7 bases, with 14 bases between the two germline ends. Per the germline V gene, CDR1 is SEHNR and CDR2 is FQNEAQ (reference sequence). The CDR3 loop spans 13 amino acids. The CDR3 region has the DNA TGTGCCAGCAGCCTACTCCAGGGGAATGAAGCTTTCTTT. It encodes CASSLLQGNEAFF.

A single count supports this clone. V and J are TRBV14 and TRBJ2-1, with 12 bases identical to TRBD2. V trimming: 5 bases; J trimming: 12 bases; junction bases outside the gene matches: 14. This CDR3 region has 16 residues. Germline values: CDR1 SGHDN, CDR2 FVKESK. CDR3 coding DNA: TGTGCCAGCAGCATAGGAGTGCGACTAGCGGGAGAGGTGCAGTTCTTC. This translates into CASSIGVRLAGEVQFF.